Following are 28 T cell receptor beta chains from one sample sequenced in a study of blood T cell repertoires in COVID-19. The method was immunoSEQ multiplex PCR; TCRdb's version includes in-frame clones alone and lacks a portion of them. The data contain over 150,000 clones, 75% to 90% of them singletons. Sequencing was carried out using PBMCs or T cells enriched from blood (not recorded which). These receptors all come from a woman in her fifties or sixties who had recovered from COVID-19.

The chain couples TRBV5-1 to TRBJ2-2; D is undetermined. V was trimmed by 0 bases and J by 4 bases, leaving 4 bases between them. From germline, CDR1 is SGHRS and CDR2 YFSETQ. The CDR3 runs to 13 residues. The CDR3 is CASSLAVTGELFF. CDR3 sequence (DNA): TGCGCCAGCAGCTTGGCTGTCACCGGGGAGCTGTTTTTT.

The chain joins TRBV5-4 to TRBJ2-7; the match to TRBD2 covers 15 bases. The CDR3 extends over 16 amino acids. With 4 bases clipped from V and 3 bases from J, the junction kept 5 bases outside the gene matches. Germline V gene sequence: CDR1 SGHNT, CDR2 YYREEE (reference sequence). The CDR3 nucleotides read TGTGCCAGCAGCGTGGGACTAGCGGGGGGTGTCTACGAGCAGTACTTC. Protein product: CASSVGLAGGVYEQYF.

In its sample, this clone was seen a few times. The V call is TRBV19, the J call TRBJ1-2; no definite D call. Trimming stripped 3 bases from V and 8 bases from J, with 10 bases between. Germline V lookup: CDR1 LNHDA, CDR2 SQIVND (reference sequence). This CDR3 contains 12 residues. CDR3 sequence: CASSMSGGGYTF. CDR3 DNA sequence: TGTGCCAGTAGTATGTCGGGCGGGGGCTACACCTTC.

The chain joins TRBV11-2 to TRBJ2-5; 10 positions match TRBD2. The V gene end was trimmed by 4 bases and the J gene end by 2 bases; junction bases not matched to a gene: 7. Germline CDR1 is SGHAT and CDR2 is FQNNGV. This CDR3 region has 16 residues. In nucleotides, the CDR3 is TGTGCCAGCAGCTCCCTACTAGCGGGGAATCAAGAGACCCAGTACTTC. Encoded protein: CASSSLLAGNQETQYF.

This chain joins TRBV6-6 and TRBJ2-1, with 8 bases lining up with TRBD2. This CDR3 comprises 13 residues. Looked up from germline, CDR1 is MNHNY and CDR2 is SVGAGI (reference sequence). V was clipped by 0 bases and J by 9 bases; unmatched bases: 1. CDR3 nucleotides: TGTGCCAGCAGTTACTCCCTAGCGGGTGAGCAGTTCTTC. Protein: CASSYSLAGEQFF.

The sample holds a few counts of this clone. J is TRBJ1-1 and V is TRBV12-3 or TRBV12-4; 7 positions match TRBD1. The CDR3 has 13 amino acids. V trimming: 6 bases; J trimming: 1 base; junction bases outside the gene matches: 2. DNA for the CDR3: TGTGCCAGCAGATGGGACAGGAACACTGAAGCTTTCTTT. It encodes CASRWDRNTEAFF.

The chain is built from TRBV2 and TRBJ2-1; TRBD2 is a possible D gene (6 bases). From germline, CDR1 is SNHLY and CDR2 FYNNEI. This CDR3 has 14 residues. V was shortened by 2 bases and J by 10 bases, with 15 bases between the two germline ends. Written as DNA, the CDR3 is TGTGCCAGCAGTGAACGAGCTAGCGAGGTCGAGCAGTTCTTC. Its protein is CASSERASEVEQFF.

This clone appeared a single time. This sequence joins TRBV6-6 and TRBJ2-1; D may be TRBD2 (6 bases). From germline, CDR1 is MNHNY and CDR2 SVGAGI (reference sequence). The V gene lost 11 bases and the J gene lost 9 bases, with 26 bases spanning the gap. The length of the CDR3 is 15 residues. CDR3 DNA sequence: TGTGCCTGCTCCTACCCGGGCCCCCAGGGAGGTGAGCAGTTCTTC. This codes for CACSYPGPQGGEQFF.

This clone was seen only a few times. This chain links TRBV18 with TRBJ2-7, with D possibly TRBD2 on 6 matching bases. Trimming took 3 bases from V and 3 from J, leaving 9 bases between them. CDR1 and CDR2 (germline): KGHSH, LQKENI. The CDR3 sequence is 13 residues long. The chain's CDR3 is CASSPGLFYEQYF. The CDR3, as DNA: TGTGCCAGCTCACCGGGACTGTTCTACGAGCAGTACTTC.

The V gene is TRBV2, the J gene TRBJ1-6; D is unclear. CDR3 size: 15 residues. Trimming stripped 2 bases from V and 2 bases from J, with 7 bases between. CDR1 is SNHLY, CDR2 FYNNEI, per germline. In nucleotides, the CDR3 is TGTGCCAGCAGTGAAAACAGACCCTATAATTCACCCCTCCACTTT. Encoded protein: CASSENRPYNSPLHF. Filled out from reference TRBV2 and TRBJ1-6, the complete variable domain reads EPEVTQTPSHQVTQMGQEVILRCVPISNHLYFYWYRQILGQKVEFLVSFYNNEISEKSEIFDDQFSVERPDGSNFTLKIRSTKLEDSAMYFCASSENRPYNSPLHFGNGTRLTVT.

The chain carries TRBV27 and TRBJ1-5; TRBD1 agrees at 9 bases. This CDR3 comprises 17 residues. The ends lost 7 bases at V and 1 base at J; junction bases unmatched: 11. Germline loops: CDR1 MNHEY, CDR2 SMNVEV (reference sequence). Written as DNA, the CDR3 is TGTGCCAGCATTTGTCCGGTAGACAGGGGGAGCAATCAGCCCCAGCATTTT. It is translated as CASICPVDRGSNQPQHF.

This clone was recorded once. The J gene is TRBJ2-5, the V gene TRBV7-3; TRBD2 might be the D (6 bases). There are 15 residues in the CDR3. Germline V CDR1 and CDR2: SGHTA, FQGTGA. With 1 base removed from V and 5 bases from J, the gap between germline ends came to 14 bases. The CDR3 coding sequence is TGTGCCAGCAGCTTAAAGGGCAGGGACTGGGAGACCCAGTACTTC. Its translation is CASSLKGRDWETQYF.

The CDR3 DNA sequence: TGTGCCAGCAGCTTTAGTACAGGCCGGAACACTGAAGCTTTCTTT. Encoded protein: CASSFSTGRNTEAFF. The J gene is TRBJ1-1, the V gene TRBV11-2, with D perhaps TRBD1 (5 bases). V dropped 3 bases and J dropped 1 base, with 12 bases sitting between them. Germline V gene data show CDR1 as SGHAT and CDR2 as FQNNGV. The CDR3 runs to 15 residues.

This clone has a single count. The V and J genes are TRBV9 and TRBJ2-7; D is perhaps TRBD2 (7 bases). This CDR3 has 15 residues. Germline V CDR1 and CDR2: SGDLS, YYNGEE. V was pared by 0 bases and J by 2 bases, with 12 bases between. The CDR3 nucleotides are TGTGCCAGCAGCGTAGCCGGGGGGCCAACCTACGAGCAGTACTTC. Residues: CASSVAGGPTYEQYF.

In this sample, this clone turned up a few times. The chain carries TRBV10-3 and TRBJ2-2; perhaps TRBD1 as D (6 bases). This CDR3 is 13 amino acids long. With 5 bases removed from V and 11 bases from J, the gap between germline ends came to 15 bases. Germline CDR1 is ENHRY and CDR2 is SYGVKD. In DNA form, the CDR3 reads TGTGCCATCAGTCCAGGGGTAACAGGAGAGCTGTTTTTT. This encodes CAISPGVTGELFF.

This rearrangement joins TRBV5-4 to TRBJ1-4, with 8 bases matching TRBD1. CDR3 size: 17 residues. Per germline, CDR1 SGHNT and CDR2 YYREEE (reference sequence). Losses at the gene ends were 2 bases for V and 8 bases for J; bases not matched to a gene: 14. The CDR3 reads CASSLGGTGGLGEKLFF. The CDR3 coding sequence is TGTGCCAGCAGCTTAGGGGGTACAGGGGGATTAGGAGAAAAACTGTTTTTT.

The chain uses TRBV5-1 and TRBJ1-1, with D possibly matching TRBD1 (5 bases). This CDR3 region has 15 residues. Looked up from germline, CDR1 is SGHRS and CDR2 is YFSETQ. V dropped 3 bases and J dropped 1 base, with 13 bases sitting between them. This CDR3 reads CASSWDGGTNTEAFF. Written as DNA, the CDR3 is TGCGCCAGCAGCTGGGACGGCGGGACGAACACTGAAGCTTTCTTT.

This clone was seen just once. This CDR3 reads CASRDGQAAGYTF. The CDR3, as DNA: TGTGCCAGCAGAGACGGACAGGCTGCTGGCTACACCTTC. V usage is TRBV6-6 and J usage is TRBJ1-2; 7 bases fit TRBD1. The CDR3 consists of 13 residues. Germline V CDR1 and CDR2: MNHNY, SVGAGI (reference sequence). Losses at the gene ends were 6 bases for V and 7 bases for J; bases not matched to a gene: 8.

The V call is TRBV29-1, the J call TRBJ2-1, with 9 bases fitting TRBD1. The length of the CDR3 is 15 residues. Germline values: CDR1 SQVTM, CDR2 ANQGSEA. V shed 5 bases and J 6 bases; nucleotides not matched to a gene: 11. The CDR3 DNA sequence: TGCAGCGTTTATTGGAGGGACAGGGCGGCCAATGAGCAGTTCTTC. This translates into CSVYWRDRAANEQFF.

This clone was seen a handful of times. This CDR3 is CASRDTLNQPQHF. The CDR3 region has the DNA TGTGCCAGCAGGGACACCCTCAATCAGCCCCAGCATTTT. The V and J genes are TRBV6-5 and TRBJ1-5, with TRBD1 as a possible D gene (5 bases). Per germline, CDR1 MNHEY and CDR2 SVGAGI. The V end lost 6 bases, the J end lost 3 bases, and 9 bases lay between the germline ends. The CDR3 length is 13 residues.

This chain connects TRBV13 to TRBJ1-2; 9 bases match TRBD1. The CDR3 loop spans 14 amino acids. J lost 7 bases, V lost 5 bases, and 8 bases had no gene match. Germline assignment: CDR1 PRHDT and CDR2 FYEKMQ (reference sequence). The CDR3 nucleotides read TGTGCCAGCAGCGTGACAGGGGGTGGAGGTGGCTACACCTTC. Translated, it gives CASSVTGGGGGYTF.

V gene TRBV10-3 combines with J gene TRBJ1-2; no definite D call. Per the germline V gene, CDR1 is ENHRY and CDR2 is SYGVKD. This CDR3 is 11 amino acids long. Between the trimmed V and J ends, which lost 8 bases and 8 bases, there was a span of 12 bases. DNA for the CDR3: TGTGCCATCCGCGACATTGCGGGCTACACCTTC. Translation gives CAIRDIAGYTF.

In its sample, this clone was seen once. The chain recombines TRBV2 with TRBJ2-7, with TRBD1 identical over 7 bases. Germline CDR1 SNHLY, CDR2 FYNNEI. CDR3 length equals 15 residues. Losses at the gene ends were 6 bases for V and 2 bases for J; bases not matched to a gene: 10. The CDR3 is CASREFVDRPYEQYF. As DNA, the CDR3 is TGTGCCAGCAGAGAATTCGTGGACAGGCCCTACGAGCAGTACTTC. The whole variable domain, remainder taken from reference TRBV2 and TRBJ2-7, is EPEVTQTPSHQVTQMGQEVILRCVPISNHLYFYWYRQILGQKVEFLVSFYNNEISEKSEIFDDQFSVERPDGSNFTLKIRSTKLEDSAMYFCASREFVDRPYEQYFGPGTRLTVT.

Regarding this clone: Other DNA sequences from this sample encode an identical CDR3 as well. The chain links TRBV18 to TRBJ2-5; 8 bases agree with TRBD2. Germline trimming cut 6 bases from V and 5 bases from J; bases unmatched to any gene: 2. From germline, CDR1 is KGHSH and CDR2 LQKENI. The CDR3 is made up of 12 amino acids. The CDR3 loop reads CASSPGGETQYF. In DNA form, the CDR3 reads TGTGCCAGCTCTCCGGGAGGGGAGACCCAGTACTTC.

This chain connects TRBV18 to TRBJ1-2; no reliable D call. Looked up from germline, CDR1 is KGHSH and CDR2 is LQKENI. The ends were cut back, 4 bases at V and 0 bases at J, with 12 bases in the middle. This CDR3 comprises 15 residues. The CDR3 loop reads CASSQGRNPNYGYTF. DNA for the CDR3: TGTGCCAGCTCACAAGGCAGGAATCCTAACTATGGCTACACCTTC.

This chain connects TRBV9 to TRBJ2-3; D might be TRBD2 (6 bases). The CDR3 sequence is 14 residues long. V was trimmed by 4 bases and J by 0 bases, leaving 9 bases between them. The germline V gene encodes CDR1 SGDLS and CDR2 YYNGEE. The CDR3 is CASSFGTSTDTQYF. CDR3 nucleotide sequence: TGTGCCAGCAGCTTTGGGACTAGCACAGATACGCAGTATTTT.

V is TRBV5-4 and J is TRBJ2-5; maybe TRBD1 (5 bases). The CDR3 covers 14 residues. The ends were cut back, 4 bases at V and 3 bases at J, with 13 bases in the middle. Germline CDR1 reads SGHNT; CDR2 reads YYREEE (reference sequence). Here the CDR3 DNA reads TGTGCCAGCAGCCGGACATTGCTCAAAGAGACCCAGTACTTC. This sequence encodes CASSRTLLKETQYF.

V and J are TRBV7-6 and TRBJ2-3, with 12 nucleotides matching TRBD2. V shed 5 bases, J shed 6 bases, and the junction held 9 bases outside the gene matches. In germline, CDR1 is SGHVS, CDR2 FNYEAQ. This CDR3 has 16 amino acids. CDR3 nucleotide sequence: TGTGCCAGCAGCCTCCTAGCGGGGGGGCCCTCCGATACGCAGTATTTT. Translation gives CASSLLAGGPSDTQYF. Based on the CDR3 plus reference TRBV7-6 and TRBJ2-3, the full variable domain is GAGVSQSPRYKVTKRGQDVALRCDPISGHVSLYWYRQALGQGPEFLTYFNYEAQQDKSGLPNDRFSAERPEGSISTLTIQRTEQRDSAMYRCASSLLAGGPSDTQYFGPGTRLTVL.